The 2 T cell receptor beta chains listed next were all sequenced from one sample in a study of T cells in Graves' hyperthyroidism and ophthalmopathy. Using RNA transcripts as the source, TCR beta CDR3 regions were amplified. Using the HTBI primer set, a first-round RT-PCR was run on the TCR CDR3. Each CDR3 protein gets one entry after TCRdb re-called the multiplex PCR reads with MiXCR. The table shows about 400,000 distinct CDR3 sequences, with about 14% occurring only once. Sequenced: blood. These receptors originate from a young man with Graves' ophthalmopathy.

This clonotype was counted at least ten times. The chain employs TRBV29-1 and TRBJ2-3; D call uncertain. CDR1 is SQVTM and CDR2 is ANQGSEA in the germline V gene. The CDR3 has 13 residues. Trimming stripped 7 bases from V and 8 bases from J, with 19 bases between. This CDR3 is CSASRQESATQYF. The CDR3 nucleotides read TGCAGCGCCAGTCGCCAGGAATCCGCTACGCAGTATTTT.

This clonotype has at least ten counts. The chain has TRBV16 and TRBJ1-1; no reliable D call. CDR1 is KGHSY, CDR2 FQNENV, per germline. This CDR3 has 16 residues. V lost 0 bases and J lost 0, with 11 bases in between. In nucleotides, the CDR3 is TGTGCCAGCAGCCAATCCATGGCTACTATGAACACTGAAGCTTTCTTT. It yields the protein CASSQSMATMNTEAFF.